This T cell receptor beta chain is from a study of blood T cell repertoires in COVID-19. Study summary: Researchers got acute and convalescent COVID-19 samples from the United States, Italy and Spain. PBMCs, B-cell-depleted T cells, or T cells provided the cDNA or gDNA that made up the material.

Trimming cost V 4 bases and J 1 base, with 8 bases left between them. The germline V gene has CDR1 SGHNT and CDR2 YYREEE (reference sequence). This CDR3 has 13 residues. Per the study methods: Reference gene primer amplification in the assay estimated nucleated cell counts. This table comes from immunoSEQ multiplex PCR, and its TCRdb copy is limited to in-frame clones, with some not included. V, J and clone size were drawn from that table, and D and trimming were deduced from the DNA. This table holds about 490,000 clones, over 75% found once. The source is a human donor in a cohort sampled during active COVID-19. The V and J genes are TRBV5-4 and TRBJ1-1, with D hard to call. Sample: peripheral blood. CDR3 sequence reads: CASSLTENTEAFF. The CDR3 bases are TGTGCCAGCAGCCTCACAGAGAACACTGAAGCTTTCTTT.